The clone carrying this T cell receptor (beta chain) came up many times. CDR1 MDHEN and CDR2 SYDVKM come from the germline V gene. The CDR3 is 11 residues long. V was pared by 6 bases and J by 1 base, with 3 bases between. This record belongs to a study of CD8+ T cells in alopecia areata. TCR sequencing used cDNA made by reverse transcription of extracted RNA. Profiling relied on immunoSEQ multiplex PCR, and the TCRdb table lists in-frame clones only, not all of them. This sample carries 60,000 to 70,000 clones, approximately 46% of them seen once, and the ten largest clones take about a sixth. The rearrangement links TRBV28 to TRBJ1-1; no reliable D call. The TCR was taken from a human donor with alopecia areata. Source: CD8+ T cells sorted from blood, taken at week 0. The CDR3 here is CASRRNTEAFF. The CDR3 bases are TGTGCCAGCAGACGGAACACTGAAGCTTTCTTT.